A single sample is the source of the 8 T cell receptor beta chains below, sequenced in a study of CD8+ T cells in alopecia areata. Extracted from the samples, RNA was reverse transcribed into cDNA to serve as the sequencing template. This table comes from immunoSEQ multiplex PCR, and its TCRdb copy is limited to in-frame clones, with some not included. Of 200,000 to 250,000 clones in the sample, 45% to 70% were seen once. The sample comprised CD8+ T cells sorted from blood. Receptors were obtained from a human donor in good health.

This chain uses TRBV18 with TRBJ2-1; 8 bases are a match to TRBD2. V trimming: 1 base; J trimming: 4 bases; junction bases outside the gene matches: 6. The CDR3 consists of 16 residues. The germline CDR1 and CDR2 sequences are KGHSH and LQKENI. CDR3 in DNA: TGTGCCAGCTCACCACGAGTAGCGGGGCTTTACAATGAGCAGTTCTTC. Translated, it gives CASSPRVAGLYNEQFF.

This sequence joins TRBV19 and TRBJ1-1; the D gene is possibly TRBD1 (5 bases). Germline CDR1 and CDR2: LNHDA and SQIVND (reference sequence). The CDR3 totals 15 residues. V gave up 3 bases and J gave up 7 bases, with 18 bases separating them. CDR3 sequence (DNA): TGTGCCAGTAGTATCTCGGGACTCCAAGCCTATGAAGCTTTCTTT. Protein sequence: CASSISGLQAYEAFF.

The rearrangement uses TRBV5-6 and TRBJ1-1; tentative D call: TRBD1 (6 bases). Trimming removed 4 bases at V and 11 bases at J, with 12 bases between. The germline gives CDR1 SGHDT, CDR2 YYEEEE. This CDR3 has 11 amino acids. CDR3 sequence: CASSNDRRAFF. DNA for the CDR3: TGTGCCAGCAGCAACGACAGGCGGGCTTTCTTT.

The V call is TRBV10-3, the J call TRBJ2-3, with TRBD1 matching over 8 bases. After removal of 6 bases from V and 0 bases from J, the junction contained 5 bases not matched to a gene. The CDR3 runs 15 residues. Germline CDR1 reads ENHRY; CDR2 reads SYGVKD. The CDR3 is CAISSGTGSTDTQYF. The CDR3 DNA reads TGTGCCATCAGCTCTGGGACAGGTAGCACAGATACGCAGTATTTT.

This clone was found a few times. The chain links TRBV5-1 to TRBJ1-1; the D gene is possibly TRBD1 (6 bases). V lost 0 bases, J lost 1 base, and 7 bases lay in between. Germline lookup yields CDR1 SGHRS and CDR2 YFSETQ. This CDR3 is 14 amino acids long. The DNA for the CDR3 is TGCGCCAGCAGCTTGGTGGGACAGAACACTGAAGCTTTCTTT. It codes for CASSLVGQNTEAFF.

This chain joins TRBV27 and TRBJ1-1, with D maybe TRBD1 (5 bases). The CDR3 contains 14 residues. V was cut by 4 bases and J by 4 bases, with 13 bases left in between. Germline loops: CDR1 MNHEY, CDR2 SMNVEV (reference sequence). The CDR3 loop reads CASSWERGVTEAFF. CDR3 DNA sequence: TGTGCCAGCAGTTGGGAGAGGGGAGTCACTGAAGCTTTCTTT.

There are a few counts of this clone. The chain is built from TRBV6-5 and TRBJ2-1; 7 positions match TRBD2. This CDR3 contains 14 residues. CDR1 and CDR2 from the germline V gene are MNHEY and SVGAGI. J lost 2 bases, V lost 5 bases, and 3 bases had no gene match. The DNA for the CDR3 is TGTGCCAGCAGTGGCGGGGGACCCTACAATGAGCAGTTCTTC. This translates into CASSGGGPYNEQFF.

The chain links TRBV7-9 to TRBJ2-3; no definite D call. Germline CDR1 and CDR2: SEHNR and FQNEAQ (reference sequence). V shed 5 bases and J shed 1 base, with 13 bases lying between them. CDR3 size: 15 residues. The chain's CDR3 is CASSPVTAGTDTQYF. In DNA form, the CDR3 reads TGTGCCAGCAGCCCCGTCACCGCGGGCACAGATACGCAGTATTTT.